This TCR beta chain was recorded in a study of CD8 T cells in ankylosing spondylitis. The CDR3 loop spans 15 amino acids. V was pared by 0 bases and J by 10 bases, with 16 bases between. CDR1 and CDR2 (germline): LGHDT, YNNKEL (reference sequence). Via MiXCR, TCRdb re-called the 5' RACE reads, giving one row per CDR3 protein. The sample yields roughly 150,000 distinct CDR3 sequences, 7% to 8% seen once. This clonotype was detected ten times or more. The clonotype originates from a female donor with ankylosing spondylitis or in good health (not recorded which). V usage is TRBV3-1 and J usage is TRBJ2-1, with D hard to call. The sequenced material came from blood, either unsorted or a sorted T cell fraction (not recorded which). The CDR3 nucleotides are TGTGCCAGCAGCCAAGACAGGCTTCCAGCAGTAGAGCAGTTCTTC. Translated, it gives CASSQDRLPAVEQFF.